These 24 T cell receptor beta chains came from one sample sequenced in a study of T-cell reconstitution after alpha-beta-depleted transplantation in children. It was with unique molecular identifiers that the TCRbeta library was prepared. One entry per CDR3 protein, called by TCRdb with MiXCR from the PCR reads. Found here are around 250,000 distinct CDR3 sequences, around 7.5% of them singletons; the top ten hold approximately 6%. The specimen comprised PBMCs, mostly from graft donor cells, sampled 180 days after TCRalphabeta/CD19-depleted stem cell transplant. All receptors derive from a male patient under 18 who had a stem cell transplant for acute lymphoblastic leukemia, so the T cells may come from the graft donor.

This clonotype was seen at least ten times. The J gene is TRBJ2-3, the V gene TRBV20-1; D gene unclear. With 3 bases removed from V and 3 bases from J, the gap between germline ends came to 16 bases. Germline V CDR1 and CDR2: DFQATT, SNEGSKA (reference sequence). CDR3 length equals 15 residues. The CDR3 nucleotides are TGCAGTGCTAGGCCCCGGGCCTCAGGTACAGATACGCAGTATTTT. This sequence encodes CSARPRASGTDTQYF.

This clonotype occurred many times. The chain carries TRBV5-1 and TRBJ2-3; D may be TRBD2 (7 bases). The CDR3 loop spans 13 amino acids. Trimming removed 4 bases at V and 8 bases at J, with 14 bases between. The germline V gene has CDR1 SGHRS and CDR2 YFSETQ. CDR3: CASSPGGHGTQYF. CDR3 in DNA: TGCGCCAGCAGCCCCGGGGGGCACGGTACGCAGTATTTT.

This clonotype was seen at least ten times. V and J are TRBV27 and TRBJ2-6; 7 bases fit TRBD1. J was trimmed by 0 bases and V by 5 bases; bases with no gene match: 7. CDR1 and CDR2 from the germline V gene are MNHEY and SMNVEV (reference sequence). The CDR3 is 17 residues long. CDR3 DNA sequence: TGTGCCAGCAGTCCGGGACAGAGTGACTCTGGGGCCAACGTCCTGACTTTC. Amino acids: CASSPGQSDSGANVLTF.

Ten or more counts support this clonotype. The chain uses TRBV3-1 and TRBJ1-5; no clear D. The V end was cut by 1 base, the J end by 2 bases, with 9 bases between. CDR3 length: 15 amino acids. Per germline, CDR1 LGHDT and CDR2 YNNKEL (reference sequence). The CDR3: CASSQGGKGNQPQHF. The CDR3 region has the DNA TGTGCCAGCAGCCAAGGAGGAAAGGGCAATCAGCCCCAGCATTTT.

This clonotype was observed many times. The V gene is TRBV6-1, the J gene TRBJ2-7; a weak D match, TRBD1 (5 bases). Trimming removed 4 bases from V and 2 bases from J, with 12 bases in between. The length of the CDR3 is 14 residues. The germline V gene has CDR1 MNHNS and CDR2 SASEGT. This CDR3 reads CASSAGQSPYEQYF. CDR3 DNA: TGTGCCAGCAGTGCCGGACAATCCCCCTACGAGCAGTACTTC.

The table lists this clonotype with a count of one. The V call is TRBV11-3, the J call TRBJ1-2, with D perhaps TRBD1 (6 bases). Deletions cut 2 bases from V and 3 bases from J, with 19 bases between. Germline V gene sequence: CDR1 SGHNT, CDR2 YENEEA. This CDR3 is 17 amino acids long. CDR3: CASSLHCQGTEDYGYTF. The CDR3 DNA follows: TGTGCCAGCAGCTTACATTGCCAGGGGACCGAGGACTATGGCTACACCTTC.

There are many counts of this clonotype. This chain uses TRBV10-2 with TRBJ1-2; D perhaps matches TRBD1 (6 bases). This CDR3 has 13 amino acids. Germline V lookup: CDR1 WSHSY, CDR2 SAAADI. V was trimmed by 0 bases and J by 4 bases, leaving 6 bases between them. The DNA of the CDR3 is TGCGCCAGCAGTGAGTCAGGGGGCTATGGCTACACCTTC. As protein: CASSESGGYGYTF.

This clonotype was counted many times. Here the CDR3 DNA reads TGTGCCAGCAGTTCCCTATCTTCTAGCGGGGGGCAGTATTTT. The encoded protein is CASSSLSSSGGQYF. The chain employs TRBV12-3 or TRBV12-4 and TRBJ2-3, with 10 bases identical to TRBD2. Trimming took 4 bases from V and 11 from J; bases not matched to a gene: 9. The CDR3 contains 14 residues.

This clonotype has a count of ten or more. This chain joins TRBV27 and TRBJ2-3; D not resolved. V was clipped by 10 bases and J by 6 bases, with 23 bases between them. The CDR3 consists of 15 residues. The germline CDR1 and CDR2 sequences are MNHEY and SMNVEV (reference sequence). CDR3 in amino acids: CATAFEGRNQDTQYF. The CDR3 nucleotides read TGTGCCACCGCGTTCGAAGGCCGAAACCAGGATACGCAGTATTTT.

This clonotype was observed a few times. CDR3 residues: CASSLRPGGHTYEQYF. The CDR3 coding sequence is TGCGCCAGCAGCTTGCGCCCGGGAGGCCACACCTACGAGCAGTACTTC. The chain joins TRBV5-1 to TRBJ2-7; 7 bases agree with TRBD2. The CDR3 has 16 amino acids. Germline V gives CDR1 SGHRS, CDR2 YFSETQ. With 1 base clipped from V and 2 bases from J, the junction kept 9 bases outside the gene matches.

This clonotype was observed many times. This sequence joins TRBV15 and TRBJ2-2; the D gene is possibly TRBD1 (6 bases). V lost 4 bases to trimming and J lost 9 bases, with 15 bases between them. The CDR3 runs 14 residues. Germline CDR1 and CDR2: LNHNV and YYDKDF (reference sequence). The CDR3 DNA sequence: TGTGCCACCAGCACTGAGACAGGTAGAAGGGAGCTGTTTTTT. It translates to CATSTETGRRELFF.

Regarding this clonotype: Its ends do not fully match the called genes, so a read error is possible. The rearrangement links TRBV7-9 to TRBJ1-5; D perhaps matches TRBD1 (6 bases). The CDR3 has 15 residues. CDR1 and CDR2 (germline): SEHNR, FQNEAQ (reference sequence). The CDR3 protein is CASSLAGGGNQPRHF. The CDR3 region has the DNA TGTGCCAGCAGCTTAGCCGGGGGCGGCAATCAGCCCCGGCATTTT. The variable domain in full, with the rest retrieved from reference TRBV7-9 and TRBJ1-5, is DTGVSQNPRHKITKRGQNVTFRCDPISEHNRLYWYRQTLGQGPEFLTYFQNEAQLEKSRLLSDRFSAERPKGSFSTLEIQRTEQGDSAMYLCASSLAGGGNQPRHFGDGTRLSIL.

This clonotype appeared once. A much larger clone lies one base from this, so it may be a read error. The chain employs TRBV18 and TRBJ2-5; perhaps TRBD1 as D (6 bases). Germline V gene lookup returns CDR1 KGHSH and CDR2 LQKENI. This CDR3 region has 14 residues. This CDR3 is CTSSPSTGSETQYF. The CDR3 DNA reads as TGTACCAGCTCACCAAGCACAGGGAGCGAGACCCAGTACTTC.

The chain employs TRBV9 and TRBJ2-7, with D unresolved. CDR3 length: 10 residues. CDR1 is SGDLS, CDR2 YYNGEE, per germline. Trimming took 6 bases from V and 4 from J, leaving 5 bases between them. The CDR3 DNA reads TGTGCCAGCATCGGTTACGAGCAGTACTTC. Protein: CASIGYEQYF.

This clonotype was seen many times. This chain links TRBV7-6 with TRBJ2-3; 8 nucleotides align to TRBD1. J lost 1 base, V lost 5 bases, and 5 bases had no gene match. The CDR3 covers 15 residues. Germline V gene data show CDR1 as SGHVS and CDR2 as FNYEAQ. Here the CDR3 reads CASSQGAFGTDTQYF. The CDR3 DNA is TGTGCCAGCAGCCAGGGGGCGTTCGGCACAGATACGCAGTATTTT.

This clonotype was counted many times. The chain couples TRBV10-2 to TRBJ2-1, with 11 bases fitting TRBD2. The CDR3 has 16 residues. Trimming took 1 base from V and 8 from J; bases not matched to a gene: 7. CDR1 and CDR2 (germline): WSHSY, SAAADI. CDR3 sequence (DNA): TGCGCCAGCAGTGAGTGGGGTGGGACTAGCGGAGATGAGCAGTTCTTC. This codes for CASSEWGGTSGDEQFF.

The sample holds many counts of this clonotype. This chain links TRBV18 with TRBJ2-2; 9 bases are a match to TRBD1. The CDR3 is made up of 16 amino acids. The V gene's germline CDR1 is KGHSH and CDR2 LQKENI. Trimming cost V 3 bases and J 0 bases; bases outside gene matches: 2. This CDR3 reads CASSPRDRANTGELFF. CDR3 sequence (DNA): TGTGCCAGCTCACCTCGGGACAGGGCGAACACCGGGGAGCTGTTTTTT.

The table lists this clonotype with many counts. This chain connects TRBV12-3 or TRBV12-4 to TRBJ1-6; 8 bases line up with TRBD1. V shed 5 bases and J 7 bases; nucleotides not matched to a gene: 7. The CDR3 extends over 15 amino acids. As DNA, the CDR3 is TGTGCCAGCAGTCCCAGCCGACAGGGGAATTCACCCCTCCACTTT. Protein sequence: CASSPSRQGNSPLHF.

This chain's CDR3 is CSASGTSGGGDEQFF. In DNA form, the CDR3 reads TGCAGTGCCTCCGGGACTAGCGGGGGGGGGGATGAGCAGTTCTTC. The chain recombines TRBV20-1 with TRBJ2-1; TRBD2 aligns across 16 bases. This CDR3 has 15 residues. CDR1 DFQATT and CDR2 SNEGSKA come from the germline V gene (reference sequence). The trim removed 6 bases at V and 8 bases at J, leaving 7 bases unmatched.

In this sample, this clonotype turned up many times. The CDR3, as DNA: TGCGCCAGCAGCCAAGAAGGTCGCTCCTACGAGCAGTACTTC. Translated, it gives CASSQEGRSYEQYF. This chain uses TRBV4-1 with TRBJ2-7; no clear D. The germline V gene encodes CDR1 MGHRA and CDR2 YSYEKL. This CDR3 is built from 14 residues. Trimming shortened V by 0 bases and J by 0 bases, and 6 bases separated the two germline ends.

There are many counts of this clonotype. V gene TRBV20-1 combines with J gene TRBJ1-2; the match to TRBD1 covers 9 bases. This CDR3 contains 12 residues. CDR1 is DFQATT and CDR2 is SNEGSKA in the germline V gene (reference sequence). The ends lost 3 bases at V and 7 bases at J; junction bases unmatched: 3. CDR3 protein: CSARGQGGGYTF. In DNA form, the CDR3 reads TGCAGTGCTAGGGGACAGGGTGGTGGCTACACCTTC.

Ten or more counts support this clonotype. This chain uses TRBV4-3 with TRBJ1-2; TRBD1 matches 8 bases. Per germline, CDR1 LGHNA and CDR2 YSLEER. The J segment lost 4 bases and the V segment lost 5 bases, leaving 9 bases of the junction unmatched. The CDR3 loop spans 15 amino acids. The CDR3, as DNA: TGCGCCAGCAGCTTTAACGACAGGGGCGTCTATGGCTACACCTTC. Translating gives CASSFNDRGVYGYTF.

The genes are TRBV29-1 and TRBJ1-1; D remains ambiguous. The CDR3 totals 13 residues. V lost 3 bases and J 0 bases, leaving 8 bases between the germline ends. Germline V gives CDR1 SQVTM, CDR2 ANQGSEA. DNA for the CDR3: TGCAGCGTTGATCAGGACTTGAACACTGAAGCTTTCTTT. The encoded protein is CSVDQDLNTEAFF.

This clonotype was seen repeatedly, ten times or more. The CDR3 spells CASSLVGVTDPYNEQFF. In DNA form, the CDR3 reads TGTGCCAGCAGCTTAGTGGGCGTCACCGATCCCTACAATGAGCAGTTCTTC. V usage is TRBV7-6 and J usage is TRBJ2-1; D is undetermined. Germline V gene data show CDR1 as SGHVS and CDR2 as FNYEAQ. Trimming stripped 1 base from V and 2 bases from J, with 15 bases between. The CDR3 loop spans 17 amino acids.